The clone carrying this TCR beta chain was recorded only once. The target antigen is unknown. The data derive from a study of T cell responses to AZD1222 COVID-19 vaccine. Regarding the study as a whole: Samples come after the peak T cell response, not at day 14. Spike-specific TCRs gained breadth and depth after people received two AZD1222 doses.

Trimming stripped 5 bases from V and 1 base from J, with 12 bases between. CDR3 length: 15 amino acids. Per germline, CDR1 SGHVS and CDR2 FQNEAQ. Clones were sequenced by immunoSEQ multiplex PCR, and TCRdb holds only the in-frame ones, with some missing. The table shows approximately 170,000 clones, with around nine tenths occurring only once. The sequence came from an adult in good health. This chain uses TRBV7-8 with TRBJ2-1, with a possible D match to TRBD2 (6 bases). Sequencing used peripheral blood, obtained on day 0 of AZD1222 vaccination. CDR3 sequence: CASSPQRASYNEQFF. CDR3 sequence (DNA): TGTGCCAGCAGCCCCCAGCGGGCTTCCTACAATGAGCAGTTCTTC. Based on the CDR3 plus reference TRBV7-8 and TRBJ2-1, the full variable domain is GAGVSQSPRYKVAKRGQDVALRCDPISGHVSLFWYQQALGQGPEFLTYFQNEAQLDKSGLPSDRFFAERPEGSVSTLKIQRTQQEDSAVYLCASSPQRASYNEQFFGPGTRLTVL.